This T cell receptor beta chain was identified during a study of spatial heterogeneity in lung cancer. The overall study: Consistent detection of more beta-chain than alpha-chain sequences was observed. Study conclusions and caveats: Resection saw ubiquitous expanded tumor TCRs appear in blood more than follow-up did.

The table lists this clonotype with many counts. Antigen: not known. Described time point: sample taken at primary tumor resection. Without sorting, whole RNA was sequenced from tumor, nontumor lung or frozen PBMC. The donor population consisted of under 75 patients with untreated, early-stage non-small cell lung cancer. Unique molecular identifiers, one per molecule, were present on every TCR cDNA molecule. TCRdb itself ran the 5' RACE reads through MiXCR, one entry per CDR3 protein. The data show 20,000 to 25,000 distinct CDR3 sequences, about 4.3% seen once. Trimming at V came to 5 bases and at J to 0 bases, leaving 3 bases not matched to a gene. Looked up from germline, CDR1 is SGHAT and CDR2 is FQNNGV. The CDR3 sequence is 14 residues long.

Sequenced here: PBMCs, sampled at surgery. The rearrangement joins TRBV11-2 to TRBJ1-1; 7 bases are a match to TRBD1. This clonotype was obtained from a male donor with early-stage non-small cell lung cancer. In DNA form, the CDR3 reads TGTGCCAGCAGCACGGGACAGCTGAACACTGAAGCTTTCTTT. This translates into CASSTGQLNTEAFF.